The 5 T cell receptor beta chains presented below share a single source sample, sequenced in a study of blood T cell repertoires in COVID-19 (dated by TCRdb to 2020 to 2022). Libraries were prepared through the immunoSEQ multiplex PCR assay. The immuneACCESS repertoire file appears here via TCRdb, limited to in-frame rearrangements. These files lack a portion of the clones; in checked studies, under half of the deficit traces to unresolved V genes, and the cause of the others is not known. This sample has 300,000 to 350,000 clones in its table, and about 88% of those were observed once. Of the sample, about 0.93% falls within the top ten clones. Material for sequencing was PBMCs or T cells enriched from blood (not recorded which). Source of these receptors: a woman aged 25 to 45 who had recovered from COVID-19.

This chain links TRBV18 with TRBJ1-5, with 8 nucleotides matching TRBD1. The ends lost 3 bases at V and 2 bases at J; junction bases unmatched: 3. CDR1 is KGHSH and CDR2 is LQKENI in the germline V gene. The CDR3 is 15 residues long. The DNA for the CDR3 is TGTGCCAGCTCACCCGGGACAGGCCGCAATCAGCCCCAGCATTTT. Protein product: CASSPGTGRNQPQHF. Using reference TRBV18 and TRBJ1-5 for the parts outside the CDR3, the full variable domain is NAGVMQNPRHLVRRRGQEARLRCSPMKGHSHVYWYRQLPEEGLKFMVYLQKENIIDESGMPKERFSAEFPKEGPSILRIQQVVRGDSAAYFCASSPGTGRNQPQHFGDGTRLSIL.

This rearrangement joins TRBV5-1 to TRBJ1-2; TRBD1 agrees at 7 bases. This CDR3 region has 15 residues. CDR1 is SGHRS, CDR2 YFSETQ, per germline. The V and J ends lost 0 bases and 5 bases, in that order; junction bases with no gene match: 7. CDR3 region: CASSLGDREGYGYTF. The CDR3 DNA sequence: TGCGCCAGCAGCTTGGGAGACAGGGAAGGGTATGGCTACACCTTC. The whole variable domain, remainder taken from reference TRBV5-1 and TRBJ1-2, is KAGVTQTPRYLIKTRGQQVTLSCSPISGHRSVSWYQQTPGQGLQFLFEYFSETQRNKGNFPGRFSGRQFSNSRSEMNVSTLELGDSALYLCASSLGDREGYGYTFGSGTRLTVV.

The chain employs TRBV3-1 (or the pseudogene TRBV3-2) and TRBJ2-7; 7 nucleotides match TRBD2. Trimming removed 4 bases from V and 0 bases from J; junction bases left unmatched: 6. The CDR3 length is 15 residues. Germline CDR1 is LGHDT and CDR2 is YNNKEL (reference sequence). The CDR3 nucleotides read TGTGCCAGCAGCCCCCGGCGGGGGAACTCCTACGAGCAGTACTTC. Protein sequence: CASSPRRGNSYEQYF.

J is TRBJ2-7 and V is TRBV6-2 or TRBV6-3; D is unresolved. Trimming took off 3 bases at V and 0 bases at J, with 30 bases between the two ends. Germline V gene lookup returns CDR1 MNHEY and CDR2 SVGEGT. The CDR3 totals 21 residues. The CDR3 is CASSYIIGQNLGRTSSYEQYF. The CDR3, as DNA: TGTGCCAGCAGTTATATTATTGGGCAGAACTTGGGCAGAACCAGCTCCTACGAGCAGTACTTC.

The V and J genes are TRBV2 and TRBJ1-1; no firm D call. The CDR3 has 13 residues. The germline V gene has CDR1 SNHLY and CDR2 FYNNEI. Trimming shortened V by 3 bases and J by 1 base, and 6 bases separated the two germline ends. The CDR3, as DNA: TGTGCCAGCAGTGAGGCTCGGAACACTGAAGCTTTCTTT. Its protein is CASSEARNTEAFF.